This T cell receptor beta chain was observed in a study of shared clonotypes between healthy human individuals. Naive CD8 cells lacked CD45RO, underwent positive selection for CCR7 and left out terminally differentiated effector memory CD45RA+ cells. Study-wide findings and caveats: Generation of non-shared clonotypes was less probable than generation of clonotypes shared by all four donors. Of the naive CD4 clonotypes, around 4.9% were shared across several donors. Clonotype sharing among donors was expected to depend on sequencing depth. Donors were few, which limited the genetic and exposure-history diversity represented.

TCRdb keeps only in-frame clones here, not all; method: immunoSEQ multiplex PCR. The sample lists 800,000 or so clones, roughly 96% occurring once. As for this clone: Antigen specificity is unknown.

Sequencing was carried out using naive CD8+ T cells sorted from blood. This clonotype was sampled from a man aged 30 to 39 in good health.

Written as DNA, the CDR3 is TGTGCCAGCAGCGGATGGACAGGGGAGAATCAGCCCCAGCATTTT. Translating gives CASSGWTGENQPQHF. This chain links TRBV6-1 with TRBJ1-5; TRBD1 matches 9 bases. The junction had 7 bases not matched to a gene; V was cut back by 6 bases and J by 4 bases. The CDR3 spans 15 residues. In germline, CDR1 is MNHNS, CDR2 SASEGT.